These 8 T cell receptor beta chains were sequenced from one sample in a study of blood T cell repertoires in COVID-19. TCRdb's table, derived via immunoSEQ multiplex PCR, lists solely in-frame clones and lacks some. The sample consists of approximately 210,000 clones, around four fifths of them appearing once. The sequenced sample consisted of peripheral blood. These receptors came from a man younger than 45 with active or convalescent COVID-19.

This rearrangement joins TRBV7-2 to TRBJ1-2, with 7 bases matching TRBD1. V dropped 1 base and J dropped 2; count of bases not matched to a gene: 4. The germline gives CDR1 SGHTA, CDR2 FQGNSA. This CDR3 spans 15 amino acids. CDR3 amino acids: CASSLEGAFNYGYTF. The CDR3 coding sequence is TGTGCCAGCAGCTTAGAGGGGGCTTTCAACTATGGCTACACCTTC.

The J gene is TRBJ1-3, the V gene TRBV5-1; 9 nucleotides line up with TRBD1. Germline V CDR1 and CDR2: SGHRS, YFSETQ. The CDR3 covers 17 residues. V lost 0 bases, J lost 0 bases, and 4 bases stayed unmatched. The CDR3: CASSLGTGAVSGNTIYF. The CDR3, as DNA: TGCGCCAGCAGCTTGGGGACAGGGGCTGTCTCTGGAAACACCATATATTTT.

This sequence joins TRBV5-8 and TRBJ2-3; 15 bases are shared with TRBD2. This CDR3 has 19 amino acids. Germline CDR1 SGHTS, CDR2 YDEGEE. J gave up 2 bases and V 3 bases, and 10 bases lay outside the gene matches. CDR3 amino acids: CASSSGQGLAGGPTDTQYF. CDR3 coding DNA: TGTGCCAGCAGCTCTGGACAAGGACTAGCGGGAGGGCCCACAGATACGCAGTATTTT.

The rearrangement uses TRBV19 and TRBJ1-2, with D uncertain. Per the germline V gene, CDR1 is LNHDA and CDR2 is SQIVND (reference sequence). The ends were cut back, 5 bases at V and 3 bases at J, with 13 bases in the middle. This CDR3 spans 14 amino acids. The CDR3 reads CASSHGGGDYGYTF. DNA of the CDR3: TGTGCCAGTAGTCACGGTGGCGGAGACTATGGCTACACCTTC.

The chain has TRBV27 and TRBJ1-5, with TRBD1 identical over 7 bases. CDR1 MNHEY and CDR2 SMNVEV come from the germline V gene (reference sequence). The CDR3 length is 13 residues. Trimming at V came to 10 bases and at J to 5 bases, leaving 8 bases not matched to a gene. CDR3 sequence reads: CATRRGGDQPQHF. In DNA form, the CDR3 reads TGTGCCACGCGAAGAGGGGGCGATCAGCCCCAGCATTTT.

For this clone: An end of the junction differs from the germline gene, which may be a read error. The rearrangement links TRBV6-5 to TRBJ1-2; a weak D match, TRBD1 (5 bases). This CDR3 comprises 14 residues. Germline V lookup: CDR1 MNHEY, CDR2 SVGAGI. The CDR3, as DNA: TGTGCCAGCAGTTACTCACAGGCTAAGTATGGCTACACCTTC. It is translated as CASSYSQAKYGYTF.

This chain connects TRBV9 to TRBJ2-5; no clear D. The CDR3 runs to 14 residues. Germline-derived CDR1 and CDR2 are SGDLS and YYNGEE. Trimming pared 4 bases from V and 7 bases from J, leaving 17 bases between. The CDR3 loop reads CASSPGSLEVTQYF. CDR3 nucleotide sequence: TGTGCCAGCAGCCCAGGATCATTGGAAGTGACCCAGTACTTC.

The CDR3 DNA follows: TGTGCCACGGGGCAGGGGAATGGCTACACCTTC. As protein: CATGQGNGYTF. V is TRBV6-5 and J is TRBJ1-2, with D tentatively TRBD1 (6 bases). The CDR3 is made up of 11 amino acids. The germline CDR1 and CDR2 sequences are MNHEY and SVGAGI. Deletions cut 10 bases from V and 6 bases from J, with 12 bases between.